This note documents a single T cell receptor (beta chain) sequence. In the original processing: Nucleated cell number was recorded as an estimate derived from reference gene primer amplification. The repertoire was sequenced with immunoSEQ multiplex PCR; TCRdb's copy has only in-frame clones and lacks some. V, J and clone size were drawn from that table, and D and trimming were deduced from the DNA. The table includes tens of thousands of clones, 70% to 85% detected once. Looked up from germline, CDR1 is MNHNY and CDR2 is SVGAGI (reference sequence). The CDR3 is made up of 13 amino acids. V was clipped by 7 bases and J by 2 bases, with 9 bases between them. The record originates from a study of blood T cell repertoires in COVID-19.

The J gene is TRBJ1-5, the V gene TRBV6-6, with D possibly being TRBD1 (5 bases). This receptor was obtained from a man between 60 and 75 years old with acute or convalescent COVID-19. Sequences were obtained from peripheral blood. The CDR3 here is CASKQDGNQPQHF. The CDR3 coding sequence is TGTGCCAGCAAACAGGACGGCAATCAGCCCCAGCATTTT.